This T cell receptor beta chain was sequenced during a study of shared clonotypes between healthy human individuals. Study findings and constraints: The diversity represented, both genetic and in exposure history, was limited by few donors.

This clone was picked up a small number of times. Its antigen is undetermined. In the sorted-subset replicate PCRs, 150 to 200 ng DNA, 29,000 or so T cell genomes, was used. Measured with immunoSEQ multiplex PCR; TCRdb has only the in-frame clones, and not every one. The sample includes some 2,500,000 clones, approximately 94% of them seen just once. The clonotype was recovered from a young man in good health. Some clones in this sample may be carry-over from other donors' samples. Material for sequencing was naive CD4+ T cells from PBMCs. As for subset: CD45RA+ positively selected.

The CDR3, as DNA: TGTGCCAGCAGCTTATATAGGCATCAGCCCCAGCATTTT. Its translation is CASSLYRHQPQHF. V and J are TRBV7-2 and TRBJ1-5, with no clear D. CDR3 length: 13 amino acids. Trimming removed 2 bases at V and 5 bases at J, with 7 bases between. CDR1 is SGHTA, CDR2 FQGNSA, per germline.